These T cell receptor beta chains were read from a single sample in a study of T cell clones after liver transplantation. Clones were sequenced by immunoSEQ multiplex PCR, and TCRdb holds only the in-frame ones, with some missing. The table has over 90,000 clones, around 80% seen once. Sequences were derived from CD4+ T cells from blood, sampled around 50 months after liver transplant. The source is a human patient who received a liver transplant. Certain T cells may be donor cells from the graft. The CDR3 runs from the conserved cysteine through the conserved F or W. The D gene is left open where the match is weak. Clone size is given for some rows only: seen once, a few or many times, or a class if the clone is expanded.

TRBV11-3,.,TRBJ2-2,TRBD2,TGTGCCAGCAGCTTACGGGGGGACGGGGAGCTGTTTTTT,CASSLRGDGELFF
TRBV28,.,TRBJ1-4,.,TGTGCCAGCGGGGGGTTAGAAAAACTGTTTTTT,CASGGLEKLFF
TRBV7-9,.,TRBJ2-3,.,TGTGCCAGCTACCGCTCGGCAGCCGGCACAGATACGCAGTATTTT,CASYRSAAGTDTQYF
TRBV19,.,TRBJ2-1,TRBD2,TGTGCCAGTAGCACCCCAGCTAGCGGGACACCCTACAATGAGCAGTTCTTC,CASSTPASGTPYNEQFF
TRBV7-3,.,TRBJ2-5,.,TGTGCCAGCAGCCCCAGGGGCCTAGCGCCAGAAGAGACCCAGTACTTC,CASSPRGLAPEETQYF
TRBV5-1,.,TRBJ2-2,.,TGCGCCAGCAGCGGGGGGATTCGGGAGCTGTTTTTT,CASSGGIRELFF
TRBV5-1,.,TRBJ2-1,.,TGCGCCAGCAGCTTGGGTACTAGCTACAACAATGAGCAGTTCTTC,CASSLGTSYNNEQFF
TRBV28,.,TRBJ2-7,TRBD1,TGTGCCAGCAGACCTCCCCTCGGGACAGGGACCTACGAGCAGTACTTC,CASRPPLGTGTYEQYF
TRBV7-2,.,TRBJ1-5,.,TGTGCCAGCAGCTTAGCGTCAGTCAGTCAGCCCCAGCATTTT,CASSLASVSQPQHF
TRBV5-8,.,TRBJ2-2,.,TGTGCCAGCAGCTTGGGTGGGTCCTTCGGGACCGGGGAGCTGTTTTTT,CASSLGGSFGTGELFF
TRBV9,few,TRBJ2-7,.,TGTGCCAGCAGCGATAAAACGGGACAATCCGACGAGCAGTACTTC,CASSDKTGQSDEQYF
TRBV19,.,TRBJ1-6,.,TGTGCCAGTAGTATAAAACCGGGACGGACTAACTATAATTCACCCCTCCACTTT,CASSIKPGRTNYNSPLHF
TRBV5-4,.,TRBJ2-6,.,TGTGCCAGCAGCTTGGGAGGGCCGTCTGGGGCCAACGTCCTGACTTTC,CASSLGGPSGANVLTF
TRBV11-2,.,TRBJ1-2,.,TGTGCCAGCACCCAACTTACGCGGGGGCCGATAGCTAACTATGGCTACACCTTC,CASTQLTRGPIANYGYTF
TRBV5-8,.,TRBJ2-3,TRBD1,TGTGCCAGCAACCCCCAGTTTGGGACAGGGAACACAGATACGCAGTATTTT,CASNPQFGTGNTDTQYF
TRBV18,few,TRBJ1-2,.,TGTGCCAGCTCACCTTCAGTGGACAACTATGGCTACACCTTC,CASSPSVDNYGYTF
TRBV19,.,TRBJ1-1,TRBD1,TGTGCCAGTAGTATAGTGAGGGGGCGCACTGAAGCTTTCTTT,CASSIVRGRTEAFF
TRBV6-5,.,TRBJ2-5,.,TGTGCCAGCAGTTACTCCCCAGGGGGGGGCCAAGAGACCCAGTACTTC,CASSYSPGGGQETQYF
TRBV18,.,TRBJ2-7,.,TGTGCCAGCTCACCGATTTCCGGGACACAATACTACGAGCAGTACTTC,CASSPISGTQYYEQYF
TRBV6-1,.,TRBJ2-7,.,TGTGCCAGCAGTGCCACCGGAGGCCCAGACTACGAGCAGTACTTC,CASSATGGPDYEQYF
TRBV6-5,.,TRBJ1-5,.,TGTGCCAGCAGGAACCCCGGGGGGGGGCCCCAGCATTTT,CASRNPGGGPQHF
TRBV6-6,.,TRBJ1-1,.,TGTGCCAGCACAGACCGGGTGGGCACTGAAGCTTTCTTT,CASTDRVGTEAFF
TRBV7-9,.,TRBJ1-1,.,TGTGCCAGCAGCTTTCCCGGAAACACTGAAGCTTTCTTT,CASSFPGNTEAFF
TRBV6-1,.,TRBJ2-5,TRBD1,TGTGCCAGCAGTGCCCGGGACAGGGTTAGGACCCAGTACTTC,CASSARDRVRTQYF
TRBV5-4,.,TRBJ1-2,TRBD1,TGTGCCAGCAGCCGACAGGGGGCGAACTATGGCTACACCTTC,CASSRQGANYGYTF
TRBV5-1,once,TRBJ1-4,.,TGCGCCAGCAGCTTGGCCGCAGGGGCTGGTGAAAAACTGTTTTTT,CASSLAAGAGEKLFF
TRBV9,.,TRBJ2-1,TRBD2,TGTGCCAGCAGCGTAACCGGGACTAGCGGGGCCTACAATGAGCAGTTCTTC,CASSVTGTSGAYNEQFF
TRBV2,.,TRBJ2-2,.,TGTGCCAGCAGAACAGGGAGGGCGAACACCGGGGAGCTGTTTTTT,CASRTGRANTGELFF
TRBV10-1,once,TRBJ2-1,TRBD2,TGCGCCAGCAGTGAGCTAGCGGGAGGTGGGGATGAGCAGTTCTTC,CASSELAGGGDEQFF
TRBV2,few,TRBJ2-5,TRBD2,TGTGCCAGCAAATCATACAGCGGGAGGGAAGAGACCCAGTACTTC,CASKSYSGREETQYF
TRBV6-1,.,TRBJ2-5,TRBD2,TGTGCCAGCAGTCGCGGGACTAGCGGGAGAGAGACCCAGTACTTC,CASSRGTSGRETQYF
TRBV29-1,.,TRBJ1-3,.,TGCAGCGCTCGCGAGGGCGAGGTTGCTGGAAACACCATATATTTT,CSAREGEVAGNTIYF